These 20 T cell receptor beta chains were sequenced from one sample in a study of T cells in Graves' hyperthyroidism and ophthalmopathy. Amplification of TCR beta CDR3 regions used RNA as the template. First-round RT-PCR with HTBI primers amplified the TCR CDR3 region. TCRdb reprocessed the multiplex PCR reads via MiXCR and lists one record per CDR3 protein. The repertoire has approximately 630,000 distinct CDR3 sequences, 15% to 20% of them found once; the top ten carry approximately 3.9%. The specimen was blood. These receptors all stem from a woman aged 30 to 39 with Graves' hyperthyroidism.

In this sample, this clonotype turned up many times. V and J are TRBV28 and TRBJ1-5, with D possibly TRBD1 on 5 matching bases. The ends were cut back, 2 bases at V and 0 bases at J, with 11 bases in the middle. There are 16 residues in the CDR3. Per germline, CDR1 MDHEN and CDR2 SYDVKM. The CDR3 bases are TGTGCCAGCAGTTTAATCAGGGAGGCTAGCAATCAGCCCCAGCATTTT. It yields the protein CASSLIREASNQPQHF.

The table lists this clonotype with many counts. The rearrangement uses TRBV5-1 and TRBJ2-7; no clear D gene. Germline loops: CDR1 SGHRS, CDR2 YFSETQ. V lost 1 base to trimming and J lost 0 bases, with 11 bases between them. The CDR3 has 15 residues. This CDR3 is CASSLMAFTSYEQYF. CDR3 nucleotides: TGCGCCAGCAGCTTGATGGCCTTCACCTCCTACGAGCAGTACTTC.

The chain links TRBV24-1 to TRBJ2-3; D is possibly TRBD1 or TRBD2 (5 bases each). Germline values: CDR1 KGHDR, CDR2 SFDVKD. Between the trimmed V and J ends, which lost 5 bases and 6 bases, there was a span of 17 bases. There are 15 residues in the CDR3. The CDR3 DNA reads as TGTGCCACCAGTGCTGCCGGGACCCCTTGGGATACGCAGTATTTT. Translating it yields CATSAAGTPWDTQYF.

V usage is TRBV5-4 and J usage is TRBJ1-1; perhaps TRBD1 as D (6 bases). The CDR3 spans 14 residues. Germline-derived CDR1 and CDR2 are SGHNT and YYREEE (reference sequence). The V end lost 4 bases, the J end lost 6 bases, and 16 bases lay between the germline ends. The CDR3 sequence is CASSALQGDAEAFF. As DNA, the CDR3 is TGTGCCAGCAGCGCCCTACAGGGAGACGCTGAAGCTTTCTTT.

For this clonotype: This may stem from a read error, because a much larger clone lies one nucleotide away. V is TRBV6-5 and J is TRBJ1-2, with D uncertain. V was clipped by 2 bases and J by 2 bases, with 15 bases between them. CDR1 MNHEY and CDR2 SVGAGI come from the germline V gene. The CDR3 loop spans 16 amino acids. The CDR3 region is CASSYPRAERNYGYTF. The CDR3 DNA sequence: TGTGCCAGCAGTTACCCGAGGGCAGAGAGAAACTATGGCTACACCTTC.

The CDR3 nucleotides read TGTGCCAGCAGCTTAAATTTAGCGGGAAAACGAACAGATACGCAGTATTTT. Its protein is CASSLNLAGKRTDTQYF. This chain connects TRBV7-3 to TRBJ2-3; 8 nucleotides align to TRBD2. This CDR3 region has 17 residues. Per the germline V gene, CDR1 is SGHTA and CDR2 is FQGTGA. V was pared by 1 base and J by 3 bases, with 9 bases of the junction left unmatched.

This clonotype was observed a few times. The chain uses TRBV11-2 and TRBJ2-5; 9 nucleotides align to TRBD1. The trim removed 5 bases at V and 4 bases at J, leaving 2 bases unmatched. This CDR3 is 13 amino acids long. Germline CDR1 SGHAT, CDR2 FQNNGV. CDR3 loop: CASSKGQGETQYF. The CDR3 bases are TGTGCCAGCAGCAAGGGACAGGGAGAGACCCAGTACTTC.

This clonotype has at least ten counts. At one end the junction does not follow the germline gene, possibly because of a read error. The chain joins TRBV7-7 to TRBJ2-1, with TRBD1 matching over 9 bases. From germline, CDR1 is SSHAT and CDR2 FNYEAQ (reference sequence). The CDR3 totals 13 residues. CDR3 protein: CASSPDRGNEQFF. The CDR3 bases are TGTGCTAGCAGCCCGGACAGGGGCAATGAGCAGTTCTTC.

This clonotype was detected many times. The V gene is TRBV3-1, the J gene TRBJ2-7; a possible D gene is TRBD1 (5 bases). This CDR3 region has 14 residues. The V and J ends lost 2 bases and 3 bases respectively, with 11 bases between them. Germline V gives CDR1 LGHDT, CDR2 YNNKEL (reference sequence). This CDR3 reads CASSQWQGHYEQYF. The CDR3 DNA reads TGTGCCAGCAGCCAATGGCAGGGTCACTACGAGCAGTACTTC.

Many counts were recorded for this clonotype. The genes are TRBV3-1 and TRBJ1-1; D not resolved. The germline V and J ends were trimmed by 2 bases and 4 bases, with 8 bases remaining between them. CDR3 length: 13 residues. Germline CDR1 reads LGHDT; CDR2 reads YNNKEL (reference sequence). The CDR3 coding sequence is TGTGCCAGCAGCCAACGGATGGTCACTGAAGCTTTCTTT. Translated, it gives CASSQRMVTEAFF.

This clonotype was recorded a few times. CDR3 region: CASKGIETQYF. CDR3 nucleotides: TGTGCCAGCAAGGGGATAGAGACCCAGTACTTC. V gene TRBV27 combines with J gene TRBJ2-5, with D perhaps TRBD1 (5 bases). Trimming pared 7 bases from V and 4 bases from J, leaving 7 bases between. The V gene's germline CDR1 is MNHEY and CDR2 SMNVEV (reference sequence). The CDR3 spans 11 residues.

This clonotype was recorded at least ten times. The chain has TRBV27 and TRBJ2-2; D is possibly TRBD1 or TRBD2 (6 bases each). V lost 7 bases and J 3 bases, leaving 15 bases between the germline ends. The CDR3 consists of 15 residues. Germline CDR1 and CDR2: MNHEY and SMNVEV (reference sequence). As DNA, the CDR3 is TGTGCCAGCACCTCAAGGGGGGTGCACACCGGGGAGCTGTTTTTT. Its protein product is CASTSRGVHTGELFF.

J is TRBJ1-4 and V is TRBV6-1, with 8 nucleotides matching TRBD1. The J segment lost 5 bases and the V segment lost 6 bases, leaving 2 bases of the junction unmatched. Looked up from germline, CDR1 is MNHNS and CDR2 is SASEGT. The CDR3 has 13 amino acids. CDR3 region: CASRTGENEKLFF. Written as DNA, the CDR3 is TGTGCCAGCAGGACAGGGGAAAATGAAAAACTGTTTTTT.

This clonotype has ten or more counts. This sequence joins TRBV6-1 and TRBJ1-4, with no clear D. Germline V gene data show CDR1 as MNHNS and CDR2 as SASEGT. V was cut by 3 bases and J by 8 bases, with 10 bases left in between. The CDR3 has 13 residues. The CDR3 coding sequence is TGTGCCAGCAGTGACGTACTCGGAGAAAAACTGTTTTTT. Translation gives CASSDVLGEKLFF.

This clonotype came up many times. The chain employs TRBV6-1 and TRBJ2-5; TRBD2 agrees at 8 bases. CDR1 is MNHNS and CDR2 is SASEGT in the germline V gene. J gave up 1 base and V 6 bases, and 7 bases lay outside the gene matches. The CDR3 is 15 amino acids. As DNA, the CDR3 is TGTGCCAGCAGGACTACCCGGGAGGGCCAAGAGACCCAGTACTTC. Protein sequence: CASRTTREGQETQYF.

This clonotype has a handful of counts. CDR3 amino acids: CASSLNPRTTAGDTQYF. The CDR3 DNA follows: TGTGCCAGCAGCTTAAACCCCCGGACTACCGCGGGAGATACGCAGTATTTT. This chain links TRBV7-9 with TRBJ2-3; D might be TRBD2 (6 bases). Trimming removed 2 bases from V and 5 bases from J, with 20 bases in between. CDR1 SEHNR and CDR2 FQNEAQ come from the germline V gene (reference sequence). There are 17 residues in the CDR3.

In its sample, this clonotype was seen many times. In DNA form, the CDR3 reads TGCAGCGTCGCACAGGGACTCCCCGGCTACGAGCAGTACTTC. Protein: CSVAQGLPGYEQYF. The genes are TRBV29-1 and TRBJ2-7, with D possibly called TRBD1 or TRBD2 (6 bases each). Between the trimmed V and J ends, which lost 6 bases and 3 bases, there was a span of 18 bases. This CDR3 comprises 14 residues. Per germline, CDR1 SQVTM and CDR2 ANQGSEA.

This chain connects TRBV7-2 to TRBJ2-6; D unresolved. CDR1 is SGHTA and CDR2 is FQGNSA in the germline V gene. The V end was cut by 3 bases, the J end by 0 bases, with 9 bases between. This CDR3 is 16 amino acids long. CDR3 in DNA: TGTGCCAGCAGCTTCGGGCGGATCTCTGGGGCCAACGTCCTGACTTTC. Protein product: CASSFGRISGANVLTF.

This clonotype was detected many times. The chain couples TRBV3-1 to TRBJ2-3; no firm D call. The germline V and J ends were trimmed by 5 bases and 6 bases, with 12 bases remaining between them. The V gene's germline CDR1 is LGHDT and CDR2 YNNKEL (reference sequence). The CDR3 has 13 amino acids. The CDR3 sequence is CASSAVSVDTQYF. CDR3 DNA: TGTGCCAGCAGCGCAGTCTCCGTGGATACGCAGTATTTT.

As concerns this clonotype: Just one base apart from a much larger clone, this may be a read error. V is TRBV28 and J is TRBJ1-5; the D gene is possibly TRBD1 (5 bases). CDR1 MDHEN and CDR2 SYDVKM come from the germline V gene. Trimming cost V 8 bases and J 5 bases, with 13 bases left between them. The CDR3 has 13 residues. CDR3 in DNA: TGTGCCAGCGGACAAAGCATTGATCAGCCCCAGCATTTT. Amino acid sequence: CASGQSIDQPQHF.